The clone carrying this TCR beta chain was recorded a few times. Its antigen is undetermined. The sample originates from a study of blood T cells in healthy people across ages. With a J-beta primer mix and a sample-barcoded 5' primer, a second PCR ran about 7 to 12 cycles. One entry per CDR3 protein, called by TCRdb with MiXCR from the 5' RACE reads. The repertoire holds roughly 2 million distinct CDR3 sequences, with about 50% as singletons. General study findings and limits: It was held that diversity estimates obtained from one million T cells represented underestimates.

Deletions cut 1 base from V and 4 bases from J, with 8 bases between. CDR3 length equals 14 residues. The germline CDR1 and CDR2 sequences are DFQATT and SNEGSKA (reference sequence). The gene calls are TRBV20-1 and TRBJ1-6, with D hard to call. This sequence was found in a woman in her thirties or forties in good health. Sequencing was done on a sample of blood. The CDR3 DNA is TGCAGTGCTAGAGCCGGGGAATATAATTCACCCCTCCACTTT. It is translated as CSARAGEYNSPLHF.